The entry that follows covers one T cell receptor (beta chain) sequence. Antigen unknown. Unique molecular identifiers were used to barcode this TCRbeta library. One entry per CDR3 protein results from TCRdb running MiXCR on the PCR reads. The profile shows approximately 980,000 distinct CDR3 sequences, around 30% of them singletons. The data were obtained in a study of T-cell reconstitution after alpha-beta-depleted transplantation in children. Study-wide results and caveats: One year after transplant, T-cell counts and diversity came mostly from newly produced T cells.

The source material was PBMCs, mostly from graft donor cells, sampled 360 days after TCRalphabeta/CD19-depleted stem cell transplant. The sequence was obtained from a boy in the first two years of life who had a stem cell transplant for SCID, so the T cells may come from the graft donor.

DNA of the CDR3: TGCGCCAGCAGCTTGGGGGACGGAAGCTCCTACAATGAGCAGTTCTTC. This translates into CASSLGDGSSYNEQFF. The V and J genes are TRBV5-1 and TRBJ2-1; D is perhaps TRBD1 or TRBD2 (5 bases each). V was shortened by 0 bases and J by 0 bases, with 10 bases between the two germline ends. The CDR3 covers 16 residues. CDR1 is SGHRS and CDR2 is YFSETQ in the germline V gene.